These 15 T cell receptor beta chains were all obtained from the same sample, sequenced in a study of T cell repertoires in cytomegalovirus infection. No antigen is known for these receptors. TCRdb ran MiXCR on the reads and lists one entry per CDR3 protein. The repertoire consists of roughly 19,000 distinct CDR3 sequences, with 35% to 45% occurring once and the leading ten covering about 94%. Material: CD8+ T cells from cultured PBMCs, obtained from culture after CMV antigen stimulation. The origin of the receptors is a human donor in good health (CMV status not recorded). Some clones in this sample may be carry-over from other donors' samples.

This clonotype appeared many times. The rearrangement joins TRBV7-2 to TRBJ2-7, with 9 bases aligning to TRBD1. There are 13 residues in the CDR3. V was clipped by 5 bases and J by 4 bases; unmatched bases: 3. Germline CDR1 is SGHTA and CDR2 is FQGNSA. CDR3 protein: CASSPDRGYEQYV. CDR3 bases: TGTGCCAGCAGCCCGGACAGGGGTTACGAGCAGTACGTC.

The table lists this clonotype with many counts. The genes are TRBV12-3 or TRBV12-4 and TRBJ2-7, with D possibly being TRBD2 (6 bases). This CDR3 region has 16 residues. V lost 4 bases, J lost 4 bases, and 20 bases lay in between. This chain's CDR3 is CASSSGWGGFIYEQYF. CDR3 DNA: TGTGCCAGCAGTTCTGGGTGGGGAGGATTTATTTACGAGCAGTACTTC.

V is TRBV7-3 and J is TRBJ1-6; unclear D gene. CDR3 length: 15 amino acids. From germline, CDR1 is SGHTA and CDR2 FQGTGA. V lost 3 bases and J lost 7, with 13 bases in between. The CDR3 DNA sequence: TGTGCCAGCAGCTTCGGTGGTCTGGGAAATTCACCCCTCCACTTT. Translating it yields CASSFGGLGNSPLHF.

The CDR3 loop reads CASSGQDMTEAFF. In nucleotides, the CDR3 is TGTGCCAGCAGCGGACAGGACATGACTGAAGCTTTCTTT. This chain connects TRBV7-3 to TRBJ1-1; 7 nucleotides align to TRBD1. The CDR3 loop spans 13 amino acids. J was trimmed by 5 bases and V by 5 bases; bases with no gene match: 5. The germline V gene encodes CDR1 SGHTA and CDR2 FQGTGA.

V is TRBV19 and J is TRBJ2-1; D is perhaps TRBD2 (5 bases). Germline-derived CDR1 and CDR2 are LNHDA and SQIVND (reference sequence). V was trimmed by 0 bases and J by 6 bases, leaving 15 bases between them. The CDR3 length is 16 residues. CDR3 sequence reads: CASSIEWELVGNEQFF. CDR3 sequence (DNA): TGTGCCAGTAGTATAGAATGGGAACTAGTGGGCAATGAGCAGTTCTTC.

This clonotype was counted only a few times. CDR3 sequence reads: CAWSVGSNQPQHF. CDR3 bases: TGTGCCTGGAGTGTTGGCAGCAATCAGCCCCAGCATTTT. The rearrangement joins TRBV30 to TRBJ1-5; no reliable D call. Germline values: CDR1 GTSNPN, CDR2 SVGIG (reference sequence). CDR3 length: 13 amino acids. Trimming pared 0 bases from V and 1 base from J, leaving 4 bases between.

The rearrangement joins TRBV28 to TRBJ1-2; D is ambiguous. Germline CDR1 reads MDHEN; CDR2 reads SYDVKM. The CDR3 is 14 residues long. V lost 6 bases and J lost 4, with 15 bases in between. The CDR3: CASSRRLQLYGYTF. The CDR3 nucleotides are TGTGCCAGCAGCCGCCGTCTACAGCTCTATGGCTACACCTTC.

As regards this clonotype: The conserved phenylalanine or tryptophan is not found at the CDR3 terminus, so this likely reflects a read error. This chain uses TRBV11-3 with TRBJ2-1, with 13 positions matching TRBD2. CDR3 length: 16 residues. V lost 6 bases to trimming and J lost 6 bases; unmatched junction nucleotides: 8. Per germline, CDR1 SGHNT and CDR2 YENEEA. The CDR3 DNA follows: TGTGCCAGCAGGGCATCACTAGCGGGGGGGCGCAATGAGCAGTTCTCC. It codes for CASRASLAGGRNEQFS.

The chain combines TRBV6-6 with TRBJ1-5, with 7 bases lining up with TRBD1. CDR1 and CDR2 (germline): MNHNY, SVGAGI (reference sequence). There are 17 residues in the CDR3. V lost 4 bases and J lost 10; bases outside the gene matches: 19. CDR3 nucleotide sequence: TGTGCCAGCAGTTCCTCGAAGACAGGGTCATCTTTCCGACCCCAGCATTTT. It is translated as CASSSSKTGSSFRPQHF.

The rearrangement joins TRBV6-1 to TRBJ2-7; no clear D. The V and J ends lost 10 bases and 3 bases respectively, with 16 bases between them. CDR3 size: 13 residues. Germline CDR1 reads MNHNS; CDR2 reads SASEGT. The CDR3 DNA reads TGTGCCACCCGGCCAGTTCTCCTCTACGAGCAGTACTTC. This codes for CATRPVLLYEQYF.

This clonotype was detected a few times. This chain links TRBV6-1 with TRBJ2-4, with TRBD2 matching 13 bases. CDR3 length: 17 residues. V lost 6 bases and J lost 3; bases outside the gene matches: 8. Germline lookup yields CDR1 MNHNS and CDR2 SASEGT. Here the CDR3 reads CASRRTSGSVNKNIQYF. Here the CDR3 DNA reads TGTGCCAGCAGACGGACTAGCGGGAGTGTGAACAAAAACATTCAGTACTTC.

The chain joins TRBV27 to TRBJ2-7, with D tentatively TRBD2 (5 bases). The CDR3 is 13 residues long. The germline CDR1 and CDR2 sequences are MNHEY and SMNVEV (reference sequence). The V end was cut by 9 bases, the J end by 2 bases, with 14 bases between. The CDR3 loop is CASAPPGTYEQYF. CDR3 nucleotide sequence: TGTGCCAGTGCGCCTCCGGGGACCTACGAGCAGTACTTC.

This clonotype was detected a few times. This chain uses TRBV12-3 or TRBV12-4 with TRBJ2-7; possibly TRBD1 for D (6 bases). The CDR3 totals 16 residues. V dropped 4 bases and J dropped 6 bases, with 22 bases sitting between them. The CDR3 DNA follows: TGTGCCAGCAGTTCGCCCGGGACCAAACAGGGCATCGAGCAGTACTTC. It encodes CASSSPGTKQGIEQYF.

The chain recombines TRBV19 with TRBJ1-6, with TRBD1 matching over 7 bases. Trimming at V came to 4 bases and at J to 0 bases, leaving 3 bases not matched to a gene. CDR3 size: 16 residues. Germline CDR1 is LNHDA and CDR2 is SQIVND (reference sequence). In DNA, the CDR3 is TGTGCCAGTAGTACGGACAGGCTCTCCTATAATTCACCCCTCCACTTT. Protein sequence: CASSTDRLSYNSPLHF.

J is TRBJ1-1 and V is TRBV7-4; 8 nucleotides agree with TRBD1. Germline trimming cut 8 bases from V and 0 bases from J; bases unmatched to any gene: 11. Germline V gives CDR1 SGHVT, CDR2 SQSDAQ. This CDR3 spans 16 amino acids. DNA of the CDR3: TGTGCCAGCTTAAATCTGGACAGGGTAATGAACACTGAAGCTTTCTTT. Its translation: CASLNLDRVMNTEAFF.